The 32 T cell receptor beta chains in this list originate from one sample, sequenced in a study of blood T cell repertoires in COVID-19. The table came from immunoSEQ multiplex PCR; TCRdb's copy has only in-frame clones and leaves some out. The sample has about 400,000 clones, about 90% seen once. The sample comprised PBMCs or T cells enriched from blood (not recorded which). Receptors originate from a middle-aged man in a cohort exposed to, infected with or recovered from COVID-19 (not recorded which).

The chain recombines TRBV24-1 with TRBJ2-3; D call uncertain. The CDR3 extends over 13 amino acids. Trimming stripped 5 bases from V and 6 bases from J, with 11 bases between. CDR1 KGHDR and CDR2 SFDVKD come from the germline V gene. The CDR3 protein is CATSGTVADTQYF. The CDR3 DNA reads TGTGCCACCAGTGGTACGGTAGCCGATACGCAGTATTTT.

The CDR3 is CASSSTGHSGNTIYF. The CDR3 nucleotides read TGTGCCAGCAGTTCCACAGGGCACTCTGGAAACACCATATATTTT. The chain employs TRBV28 and TRBJ1-3; D is perhaps TRBD1 (6 bases). Germline assignment: CDR1 MDHEN and CDR2 SYDVKM. The CDR3 spans 15 residues. The V and J ends lost 4 bases and 0 bases respectively, with 10 bases between them.

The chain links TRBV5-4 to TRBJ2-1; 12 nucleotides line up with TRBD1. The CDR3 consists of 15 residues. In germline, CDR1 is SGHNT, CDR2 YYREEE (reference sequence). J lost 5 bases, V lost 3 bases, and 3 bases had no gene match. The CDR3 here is CASSSRDRGHNEQFF. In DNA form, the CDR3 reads TGTGCCAGCAGCTCCCGGGACAGGGGGCACAATGAGCAGTTCTTC. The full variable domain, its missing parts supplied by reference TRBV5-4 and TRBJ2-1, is ETGVTQSPTHLIKTRGQQVTLRCSSQSGHNTVSWYQQALGQGPQFIFQYYREEENGRGNFPPRFSGLQFPNYSSELNVNALELDDSALYLCASSSRDRGHNEQFFGPGTRLTVL.

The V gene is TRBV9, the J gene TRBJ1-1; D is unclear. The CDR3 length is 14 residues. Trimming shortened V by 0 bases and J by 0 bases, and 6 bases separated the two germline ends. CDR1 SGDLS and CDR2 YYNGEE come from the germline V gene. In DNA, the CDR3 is TGTGCCAGCAGCGTAGGAGGGATGAACACTGAAGCTTTCTTT. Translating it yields CASSVGGMNTEAFF.

CDR3 coding DNA: TGTGCCAGCAGCCGGCGGACAGGGAATGGCTACACCTTC. Translating gives CASSRRTGNGYTF. This rearrangement joins TRBV3-1 (or the pseudogene TRBV3-2) to TRBJ1-2; 8 nucleotides align to TRBD1. V was clipped by 4 bases and J by 6 bases; unmatched bases: 4. The CDR3 consists of 13 residues. The V gene's germline CDR1 is LGHDT and CDR2 YNNKEL (reference sequence).

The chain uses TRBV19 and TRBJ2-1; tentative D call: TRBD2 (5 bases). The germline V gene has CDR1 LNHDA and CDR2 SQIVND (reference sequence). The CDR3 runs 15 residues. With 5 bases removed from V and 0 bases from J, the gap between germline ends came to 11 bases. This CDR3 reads CASSPVAPSYNEQFF. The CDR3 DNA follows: TGTGCCAGTAGTCCGGTAGCGCCCTCCTACAATGAGCAGTTCTTC. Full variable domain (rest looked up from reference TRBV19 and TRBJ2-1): DGGITQSPKYLFRKEGQNVTLSCEQNLNHDAMYWYRQDPGQGLRLIYYSQIVNDFQKGDIAEGYSVSREKKESFPLTVTSAQKNPTAFYLCASSPVAPSYNEQFFGPGTRLTVL.

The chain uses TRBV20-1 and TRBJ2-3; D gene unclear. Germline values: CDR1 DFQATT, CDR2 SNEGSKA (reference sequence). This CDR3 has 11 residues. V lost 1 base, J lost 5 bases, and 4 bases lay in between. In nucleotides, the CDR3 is TGCAGTGCTAGAGCTATAGATACGCAGTATTTT. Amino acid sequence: CSARAIDTQYF.

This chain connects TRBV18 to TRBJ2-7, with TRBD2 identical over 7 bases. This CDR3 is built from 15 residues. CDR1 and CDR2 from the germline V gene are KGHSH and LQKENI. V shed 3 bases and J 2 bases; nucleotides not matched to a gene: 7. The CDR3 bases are TGTGCCAGCTCACCTAGCGGGCTCTATGCCTACGAGCAGTACTTC. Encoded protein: CASSPSGLYAYEQYF.

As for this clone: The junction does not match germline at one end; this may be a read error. CDR3 nucleotide sequence: TGTGCCAGCAGCGGTGATATAACAGGGACCTCCTTC. Amino acids: CASSGDITGTSF. The chain is built from TRBV7-2 and TRBJ1-2; a weak D match, TRBD1 (6 bases). The CDR3 is 12 amino acids. Looked up from germline, CDR1 is SGHTA and CDR2 is FQGNSA. The complete variable domain, with remaining parts taken from reference TRBV7-2 and TRBJ1-2, reads GAGVSQSPSNKVTEKGKDVELRCDPISGHTALYWYRQSLGQGLEFLIYFQGNSAPDKSGLPSDRFSAERTGGSVSTLTIQRTQQEDSAVYLCASSGDITGTSFGSGTRLTVV.

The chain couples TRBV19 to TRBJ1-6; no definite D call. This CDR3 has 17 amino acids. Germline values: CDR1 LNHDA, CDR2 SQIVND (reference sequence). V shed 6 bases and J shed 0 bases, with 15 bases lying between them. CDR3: CASRDLNRSSYNSPLHF. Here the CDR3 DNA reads TGTGCCAGTAGAGACCTGAACAGAAGCTCCTATAATTCACCCCTCCACTTT.

The CDR3 nucleotides are TGTGCCTGGAGTGGGGGAGCCTATGGCTACACCTTC. It is translated as CAWSGGAYGYTF. The rearrangement uses TRBV30 and TRBJ1-2; D is undetermined. The V end lost 1 base, the J end lost 4 bases, and 7 bases lay between the germline ends. There are 12 residues in the CDR3. Germline-derived CDR1 and CDR2 are GTSNPN and SVGIG (reference sequence).

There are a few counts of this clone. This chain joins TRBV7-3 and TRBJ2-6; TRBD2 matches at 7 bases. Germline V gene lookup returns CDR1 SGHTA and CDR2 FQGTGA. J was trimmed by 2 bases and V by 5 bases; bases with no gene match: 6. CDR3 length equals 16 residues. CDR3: CASSPTGGAGANVLTF. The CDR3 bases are TGTGCCAGCAGCCCTACTGGGGGGGCTGGGGCCAACGTCCTGACTTTC.

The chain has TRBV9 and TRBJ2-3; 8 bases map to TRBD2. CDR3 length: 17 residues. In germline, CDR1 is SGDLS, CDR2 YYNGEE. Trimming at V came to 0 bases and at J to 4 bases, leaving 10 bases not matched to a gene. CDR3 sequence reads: CASSVVPSGSSADTQYF. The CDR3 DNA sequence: TGTGCCAGCAGCGTAGTTCCGAGCGGGAGTTCGGCAGATACGCAGTATTTT. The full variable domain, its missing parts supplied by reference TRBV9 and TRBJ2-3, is DSGVTQTPKHLITATGQRVTLRCSPRSGDLSVYWYQQSLDQGLQFLIQYYNGEERAKGNILERFSAQQFPDLHSELNLSSLELGDSALYFCASSVVPSGSSADTQYFGPGTRLTVL.

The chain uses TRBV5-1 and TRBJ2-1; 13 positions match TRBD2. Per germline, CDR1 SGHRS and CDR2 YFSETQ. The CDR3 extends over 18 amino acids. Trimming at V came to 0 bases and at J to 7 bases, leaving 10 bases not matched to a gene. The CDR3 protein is CASSLAPPGLAGLNEQFF. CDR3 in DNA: TGCGCCAGCAGCTTGGCTCCACCGGGACTAGCGGGATTGAATGAGCAGTTCTTC. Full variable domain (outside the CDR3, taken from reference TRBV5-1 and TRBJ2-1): KAGVTQTPRYLIKTRGQQVTLSCSPISGHRSVSWYQQTPGQGLQFLFEYFSETQRNKGNFPGRFSGRQFSNSRSEMNVSTLELGDSALYLCASSLAPPGLAGLNEQFFGPGTRLTVL.

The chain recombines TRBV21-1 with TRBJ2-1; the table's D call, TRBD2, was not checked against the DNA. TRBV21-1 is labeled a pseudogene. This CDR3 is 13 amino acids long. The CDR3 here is CASISTSDNEQFF. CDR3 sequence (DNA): TGTGCCAGCATTTCGACTAGCGACAATGAGCAGTTCTTC.

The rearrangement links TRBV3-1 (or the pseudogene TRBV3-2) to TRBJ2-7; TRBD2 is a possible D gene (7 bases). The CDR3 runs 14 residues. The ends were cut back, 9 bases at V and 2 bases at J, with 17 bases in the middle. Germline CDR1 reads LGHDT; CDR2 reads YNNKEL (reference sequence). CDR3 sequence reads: CASSHGGAAYEQYF. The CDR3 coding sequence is TGTGCCAGTTCCCATGGGGGGGCGGCCTACGAGCAGTACTTC.

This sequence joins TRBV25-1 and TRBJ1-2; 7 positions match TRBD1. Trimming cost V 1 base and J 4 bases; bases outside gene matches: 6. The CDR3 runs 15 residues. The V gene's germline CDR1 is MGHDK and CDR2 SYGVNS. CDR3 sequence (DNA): TGTGCCAGCAGTGAATCACTAGCAGGGGGCTATGGCTACACCTTC. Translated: CASSESLAGGYGYTF.

CDR3 loop: CASSLPGLANEQYF. CDR3 nucleotide sequence: TGCGCCAGCAGCTTGCCGGGACTAGCGAACGAGCAGTACTTC. V gene TRBV5-1 combines with J gene TRBJ2-7; 10 positions agree with TRBD2. This CDR3 has 14 amino acids. The V segment lost 1 base and the J segment 5 bases; nucleotides outside the gene matches: 3. Germline CDR1 and CDR2: SGHRS and YFSETQ.

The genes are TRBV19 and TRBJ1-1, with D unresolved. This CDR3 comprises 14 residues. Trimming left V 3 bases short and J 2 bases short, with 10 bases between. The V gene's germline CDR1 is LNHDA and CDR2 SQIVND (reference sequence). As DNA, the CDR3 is TGTGCCAGTAGTATCTGGGCCACTAACACTGAAGCTTTCTTT. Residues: CASSIWATNTEAFF.

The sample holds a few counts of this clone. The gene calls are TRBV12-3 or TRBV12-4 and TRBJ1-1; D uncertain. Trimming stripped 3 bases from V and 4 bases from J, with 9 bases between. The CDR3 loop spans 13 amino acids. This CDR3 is CASSLGWSTEAFF. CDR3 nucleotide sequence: TGTGCCAGCAGTTTGGGTTGGAGCACTGAAGCTTTCTTT.

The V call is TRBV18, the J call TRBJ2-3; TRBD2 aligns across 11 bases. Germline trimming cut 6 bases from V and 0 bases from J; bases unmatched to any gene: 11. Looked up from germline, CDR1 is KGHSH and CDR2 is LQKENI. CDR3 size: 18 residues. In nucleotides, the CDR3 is TGTGCCAGCTCTCGAGGGACTAGCGGTTATACTAGCACAGATACGCAGTATTTT. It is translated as CASSRGTSGYTSTDTQYF.

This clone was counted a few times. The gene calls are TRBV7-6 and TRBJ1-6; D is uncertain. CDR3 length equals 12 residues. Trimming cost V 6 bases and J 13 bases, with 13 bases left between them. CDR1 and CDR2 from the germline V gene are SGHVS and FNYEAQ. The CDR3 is CASSHPGEPLHF. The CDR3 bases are TGTGCCAGCAGTCATCCTGGTGAGCCCCTCCACTTT.

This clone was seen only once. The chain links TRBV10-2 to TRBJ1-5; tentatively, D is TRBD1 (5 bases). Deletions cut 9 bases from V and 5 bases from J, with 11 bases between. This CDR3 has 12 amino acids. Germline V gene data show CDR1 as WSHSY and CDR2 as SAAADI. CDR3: CASAGGDQPQHF. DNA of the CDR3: TGCGCCAGTGCGGGGGGAGATCAGCCCCAGCATTTT.

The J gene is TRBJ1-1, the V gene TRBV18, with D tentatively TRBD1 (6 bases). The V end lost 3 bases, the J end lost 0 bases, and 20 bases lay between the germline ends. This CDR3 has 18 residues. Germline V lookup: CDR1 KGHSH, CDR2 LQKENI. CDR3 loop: CASSPSTLTGRMNTEAFF. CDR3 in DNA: TGTGCCAGCTCACCCTCCACCCTGACAGGTCGGATGAACACTGAAGCTTTCTTT.

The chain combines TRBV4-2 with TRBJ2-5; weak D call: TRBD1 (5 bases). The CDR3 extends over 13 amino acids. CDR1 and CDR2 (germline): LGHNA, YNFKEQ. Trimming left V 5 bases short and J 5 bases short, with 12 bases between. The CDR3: CASSEGATETQYF. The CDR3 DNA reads TGTGCCAGCAGCGAAGGGGCGACGGAGACCCAGTACTTC.

CDR3 in amino acids: CASSLGGLGTEAFF. The CDR3 DNA follows: TGTGCCAGCAGCTTAGGAGGGTTGGGCACTGAAGCTTTCTTT. The chain combines TRBV7-8 with TRBJ1-1; no definite D call. This CDR3 is built from 14 residues. The germline V gene encodes CDR1 SGHVS and CDR2 FQNEAQ. The V gene lost 1 base and the J gene lost 4 bases, with 10 bases spanning the gap.

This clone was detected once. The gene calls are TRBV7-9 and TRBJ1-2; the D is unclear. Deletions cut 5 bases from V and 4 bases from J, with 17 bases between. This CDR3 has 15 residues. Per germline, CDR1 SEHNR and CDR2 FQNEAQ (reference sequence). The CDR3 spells CASSVDAGYSYGYTF. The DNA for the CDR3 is TGTGCCAGCAGCGTCGACGCGGGGTACTCCTATGGCTACACCTTC.

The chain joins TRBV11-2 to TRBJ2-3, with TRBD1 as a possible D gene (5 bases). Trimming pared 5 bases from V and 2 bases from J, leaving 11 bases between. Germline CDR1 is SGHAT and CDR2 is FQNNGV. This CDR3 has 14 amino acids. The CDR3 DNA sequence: TGTGCCAGCAGCCCAGGGTCTGACACAGATACGCAGTATTTT. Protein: CASSPGSDTDTQYF.

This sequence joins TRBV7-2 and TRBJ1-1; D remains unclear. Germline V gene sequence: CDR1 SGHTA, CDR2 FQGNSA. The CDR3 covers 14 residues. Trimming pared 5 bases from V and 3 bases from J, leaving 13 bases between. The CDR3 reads CASSARARHTEAFF. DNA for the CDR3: TGTGCCAGCAGCGCGAGGGCCCGTCACACTGAAGCTTTCTTT.

The CDR3 region is CASSPDIGRGRNEQFF. CDR3 DNA sequence: TGTGCCAGCAGCCCCGATATAGGCAGGGGGCGCAATGAGCAGTTCTTC. V and J are TRBV6-4 and TRBJ2-1, with 8 bases aligning to TRBD1. Germline V gene lookup returns CDR1 MRHNA and CDR2 SNTAGT. CDR3 length: 16 amino acids. After removal of 6 bases from V and 6 bases from J, the junction contained 13 bases not matched to a gene.

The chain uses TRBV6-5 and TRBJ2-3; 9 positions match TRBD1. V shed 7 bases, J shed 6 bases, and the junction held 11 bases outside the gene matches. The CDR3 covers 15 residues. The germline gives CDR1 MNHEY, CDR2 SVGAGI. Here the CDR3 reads CASNFPGQGKDTQYF. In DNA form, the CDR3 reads TGTGCCAGCAATTTCCCGGGACAGGGTAAGGATACGCAGTATTTT.

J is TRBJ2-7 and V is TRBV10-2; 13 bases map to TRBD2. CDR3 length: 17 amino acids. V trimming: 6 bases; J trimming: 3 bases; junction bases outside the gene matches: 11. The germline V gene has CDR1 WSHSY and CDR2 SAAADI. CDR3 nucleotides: TGCGCCAGCAGCACAGGCTGGACTAGCGGGAGCTACTACGAGCAGTACTTC. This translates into CASSTGWTSGSYYEQYF.